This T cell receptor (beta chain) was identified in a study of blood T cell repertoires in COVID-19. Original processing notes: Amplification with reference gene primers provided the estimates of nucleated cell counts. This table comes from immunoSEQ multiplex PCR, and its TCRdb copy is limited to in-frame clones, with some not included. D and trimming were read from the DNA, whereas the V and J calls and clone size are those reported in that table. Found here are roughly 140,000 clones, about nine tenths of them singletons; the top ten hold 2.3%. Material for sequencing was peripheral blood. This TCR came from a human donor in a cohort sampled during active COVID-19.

This CDR3 reads CASTPAGGREQFF. The CDR3 DNA reads as TGTGCCAGCACCCCGGCGGGGGGCCGAGAGCAGTTCTTC. The chain has TRBV2 and TRBJ2-1; 8 positions match TRBD2. Germline V gene sequence: CDR1 SNHLY, CDR2 FYNNEI. The CDR3 is made up of 13 amino acids. J was trimmed by 10 bases and V by 7 bases; bases with no gene match: 9.